This TCR beta chain is drawn from a study of neurological immune-mediated disorders. To note about this clonotype: This clone may be a read error of a much larger clone one base away.

The unsorted libraries originated from 2 million PBMCs that had been stored at -80 C. TCRdb passed the 5' RACE reads through MiXCR, listing each CDR3 protein once. In the table there are 77,000 or so distinct CDR3 sequences, roughly 10% of which are singletons. In germline, CDR1 is SGHRS, CDR2 YFSETQ. This CDR3 has 13 amino acids. The chain couples TRBV5-1 to TRBJ2-7, with D possibly being TRBD1 (6 bases). The receptor's source is a man between 45 and 60 years old in good health. Sequencing was performed on PBMCs. CDR3 DNA sequence: TGCGCCATCAGCCCTGGACAGAAAAACGAGCAGTACTTC. Translating gives CAISPGQKNEQYF.